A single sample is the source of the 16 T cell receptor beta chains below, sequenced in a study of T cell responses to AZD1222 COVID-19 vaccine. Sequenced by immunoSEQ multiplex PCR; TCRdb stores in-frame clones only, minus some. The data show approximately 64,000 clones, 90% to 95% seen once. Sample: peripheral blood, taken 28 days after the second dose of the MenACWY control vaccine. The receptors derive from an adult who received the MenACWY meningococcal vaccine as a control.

CDR3 region: CASSYSTGRLNTEAFF. The CDR3 region has the DNA TGTGCCAGCAGTTACTCCACAGGGCGACTGAACACTGAAGCTTTCTTT. V and J are TRBV6-5 and TRBJ1-1, with a tentative D call TRBD1 (6 bases). Trimming removed 0 bases from V and 0 bases from J, with 11 bases in between. Germline-derived CDR1 and CDR2 are MNHEY and SVGAGI. This CDR3 is 16 amino acids long.

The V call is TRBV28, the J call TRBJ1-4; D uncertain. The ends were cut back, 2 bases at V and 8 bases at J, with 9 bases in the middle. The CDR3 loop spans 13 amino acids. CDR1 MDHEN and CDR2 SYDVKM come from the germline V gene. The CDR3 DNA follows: TGTGCCAGCAGTTTAGGGCAGGCGGAAAAACTGTTTTTT. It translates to CASSLGQAEKLFF.

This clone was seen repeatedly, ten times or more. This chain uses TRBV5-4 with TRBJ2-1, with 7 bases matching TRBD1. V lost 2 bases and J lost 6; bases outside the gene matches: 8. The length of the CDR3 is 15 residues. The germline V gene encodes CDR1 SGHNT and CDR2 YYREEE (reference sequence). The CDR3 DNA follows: TGTGCCAGCAGCTTTCAGGGGGACCGGATCAATGAGCAGTTCTTC. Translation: CASSFQGDRINEQFF.

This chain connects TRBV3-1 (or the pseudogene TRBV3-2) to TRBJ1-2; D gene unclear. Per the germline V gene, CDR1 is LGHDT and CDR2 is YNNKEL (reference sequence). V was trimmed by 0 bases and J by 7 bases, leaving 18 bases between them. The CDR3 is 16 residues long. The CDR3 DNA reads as TGTGCCAGCAGCCAAGATGCGCGGACTGGCGAGGTTGGCTACACCTTC. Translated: CASSQDARTGEVGYTF.

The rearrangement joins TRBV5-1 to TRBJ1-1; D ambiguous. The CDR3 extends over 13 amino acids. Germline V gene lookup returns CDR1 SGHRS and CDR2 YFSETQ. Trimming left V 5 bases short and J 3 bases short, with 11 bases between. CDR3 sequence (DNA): TGCGCCAGCAGACCGCGGGAGGACACTGAAGCTTTCTTT. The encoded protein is CASRPREDTEAFF.

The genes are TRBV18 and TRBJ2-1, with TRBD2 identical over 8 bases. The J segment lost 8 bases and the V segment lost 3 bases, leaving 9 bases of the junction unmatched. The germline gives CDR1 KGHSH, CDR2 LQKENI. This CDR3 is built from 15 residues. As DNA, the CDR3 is TGTGCCAGCTCACCCCTAGCGGGCCCCCCTGATGAGCAGTTCTTC. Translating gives CASSPLAGPPDEQFF.

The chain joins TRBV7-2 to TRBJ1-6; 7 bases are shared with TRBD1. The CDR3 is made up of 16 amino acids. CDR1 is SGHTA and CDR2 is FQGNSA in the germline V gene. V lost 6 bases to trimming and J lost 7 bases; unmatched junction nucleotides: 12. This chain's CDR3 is CASRTVGGRDNSPLHF. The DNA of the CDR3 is TGTGCCAGCAGGACAGTAGGGGGCCGCGACAATTCACCCCTCCACTTT.

The CDR3, as DNA: TGTGCCAGCAGCCAAGGGACGGTCTCTGGAAACACCATATATTTT. Translated: CASSQGTVSGNTIYF. The chain employs TRBV5-4 and TRBJ1-3; tentative D call: TRBD1 (5 bases). CDR3 length equals 15 residues. Germline V CDR1 and CDR2: SGHNT, YYREEE (reference sequence). The germline V and J ends were trimmed by 4 bases and 0 bases, with 11 bases remaining between them. The complete variable domain, with remaining parts taken from reference TRBV5-4 and TRBJ1-3, reads ETGVTQSPTHLIKTRGQQVTLRCSSQSGHNTVSWYQQALGQGPQFIFQYYREEENGRGNFPPRFSGLQFPNYSSELNVNALELDDSALYLCASSQGTVSGNTIYFGEGSWLTVV.

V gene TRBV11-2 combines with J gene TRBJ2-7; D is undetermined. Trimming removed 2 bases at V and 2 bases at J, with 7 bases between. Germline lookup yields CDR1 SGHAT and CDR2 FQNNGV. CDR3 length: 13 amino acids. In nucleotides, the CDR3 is TGTGCCAGCAGCTTACGGATTGCCTACGAGCAGTACTTC. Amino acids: CASSLRIAYEQYF. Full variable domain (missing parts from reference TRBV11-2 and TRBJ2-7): EAGVAQSPRYKIIEKRQSVAFWCNPISGHATLYWYQQILGQGPKLLIQFQNNGVVDDSQLPKDRFSAERLKGVDSTLKIQPAKLEDSAVYLCASSLRIAYEQYFGPGTRLTVT.

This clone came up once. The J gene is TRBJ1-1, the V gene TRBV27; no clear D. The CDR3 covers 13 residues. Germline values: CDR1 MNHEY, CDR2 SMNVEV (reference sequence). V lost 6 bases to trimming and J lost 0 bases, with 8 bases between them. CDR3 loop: CASRDMMNTEAFF. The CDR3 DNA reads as TGTGCCAGCAGGGATATGATGAACACTGAAGCTTTCTTT.

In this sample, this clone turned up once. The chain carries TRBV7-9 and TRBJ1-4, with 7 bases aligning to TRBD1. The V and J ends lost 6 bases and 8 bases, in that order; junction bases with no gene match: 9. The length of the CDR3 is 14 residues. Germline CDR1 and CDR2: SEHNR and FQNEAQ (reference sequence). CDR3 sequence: CASSSRGLREKLFF. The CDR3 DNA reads TGTGCCAGCAGTTCGAGGGGGCTTCGGGAAAAACTGTTTTTT.

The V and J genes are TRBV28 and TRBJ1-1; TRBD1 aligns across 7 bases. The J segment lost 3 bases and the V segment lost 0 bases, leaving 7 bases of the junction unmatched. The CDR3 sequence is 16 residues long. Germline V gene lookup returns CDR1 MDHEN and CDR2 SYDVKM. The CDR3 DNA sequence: TGTGCCAGCAGTTTATGGCACAGGGGTGGGTACACTGAAGCTTTCTTT. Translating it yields CASSLWHRGGYTEAFF.

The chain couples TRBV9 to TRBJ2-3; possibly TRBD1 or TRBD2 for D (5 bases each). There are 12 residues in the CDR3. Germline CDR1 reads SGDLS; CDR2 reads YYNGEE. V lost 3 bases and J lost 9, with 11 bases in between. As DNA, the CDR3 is TGTGCCAGCAGCGCCCGGGGCCTCACGCAGTATTTT. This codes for CASSARGLTQYF.

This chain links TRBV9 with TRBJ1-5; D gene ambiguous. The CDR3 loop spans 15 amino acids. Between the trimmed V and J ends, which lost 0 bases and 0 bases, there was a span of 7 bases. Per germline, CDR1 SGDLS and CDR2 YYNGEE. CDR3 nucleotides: TGTGCCAGCAGCGTAGGCCTTTATAGCAATCAGCCCCAGCATTTT. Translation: CASSVGLYSNQPQHF.

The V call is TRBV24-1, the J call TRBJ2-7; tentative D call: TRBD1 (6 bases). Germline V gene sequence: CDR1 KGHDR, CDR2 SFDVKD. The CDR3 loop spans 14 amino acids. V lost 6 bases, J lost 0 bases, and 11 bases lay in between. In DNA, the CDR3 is TGTGCCACCAGTCCAACAGGGAGCTCCTACGAGCAGTACTTC. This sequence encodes CATSPTGSSYEQYF.

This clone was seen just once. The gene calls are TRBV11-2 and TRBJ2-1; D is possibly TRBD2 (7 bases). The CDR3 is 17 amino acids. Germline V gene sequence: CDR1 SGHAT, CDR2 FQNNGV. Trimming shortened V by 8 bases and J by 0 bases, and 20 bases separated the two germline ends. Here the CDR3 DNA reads TGTGCCAGCGGGACTAACTCAGAAGGGGGCTCCTACAATGAGCAGTTCTTC. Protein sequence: CASGTNSEGGSYNEQFF.